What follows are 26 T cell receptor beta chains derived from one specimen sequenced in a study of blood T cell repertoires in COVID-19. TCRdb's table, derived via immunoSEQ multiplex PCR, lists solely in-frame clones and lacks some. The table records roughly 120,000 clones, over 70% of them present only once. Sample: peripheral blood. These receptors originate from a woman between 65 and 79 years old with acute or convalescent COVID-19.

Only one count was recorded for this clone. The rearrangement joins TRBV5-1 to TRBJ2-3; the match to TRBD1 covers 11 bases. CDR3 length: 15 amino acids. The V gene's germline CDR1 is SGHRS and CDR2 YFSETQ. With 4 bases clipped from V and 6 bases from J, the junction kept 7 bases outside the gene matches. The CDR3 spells CASSPEDRGQDTQYF. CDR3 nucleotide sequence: TGCGCCAGCAGCCCCGAGGACAGGGGGCAGGATACGCAGTATTTT.

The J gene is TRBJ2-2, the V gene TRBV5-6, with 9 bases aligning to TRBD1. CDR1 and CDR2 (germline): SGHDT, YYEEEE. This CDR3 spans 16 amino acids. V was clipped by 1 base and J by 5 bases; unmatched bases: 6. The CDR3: CASSLLRQGGTGELFF. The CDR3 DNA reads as TGTGCCAGCAGCTTGTTGCGACAGGGGGGAACCGGGGAGCTGTTTTTT.

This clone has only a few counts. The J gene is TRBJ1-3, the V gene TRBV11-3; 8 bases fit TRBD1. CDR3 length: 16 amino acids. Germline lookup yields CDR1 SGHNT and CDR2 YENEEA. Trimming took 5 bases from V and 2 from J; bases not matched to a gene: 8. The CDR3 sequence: CASSLGQGAAGNTIYF. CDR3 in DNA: TGTGCCAGCAGCCTAGGTCAGGGGGCGGCTGGAAACACCATATATTTT.

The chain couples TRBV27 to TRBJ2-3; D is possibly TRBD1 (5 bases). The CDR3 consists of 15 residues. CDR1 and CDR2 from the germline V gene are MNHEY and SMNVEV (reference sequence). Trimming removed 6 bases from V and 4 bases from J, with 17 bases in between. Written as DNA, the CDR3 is TGTGCCAGCAGACCACCAGGGCTCCTTTCAGATACGCAGTATTTT. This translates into CASRPPGLLSDTQYF.

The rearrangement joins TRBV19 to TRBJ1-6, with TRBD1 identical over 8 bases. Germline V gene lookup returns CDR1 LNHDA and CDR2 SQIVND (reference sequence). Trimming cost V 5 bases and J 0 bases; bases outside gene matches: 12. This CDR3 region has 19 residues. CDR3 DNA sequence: TGTGCCAGTAGTGGGCGGGACAGGCATAAGAGCTCCTATAATTCACCCCTCCACTTT. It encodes CASSGRDRHKSSYNSPLHF.

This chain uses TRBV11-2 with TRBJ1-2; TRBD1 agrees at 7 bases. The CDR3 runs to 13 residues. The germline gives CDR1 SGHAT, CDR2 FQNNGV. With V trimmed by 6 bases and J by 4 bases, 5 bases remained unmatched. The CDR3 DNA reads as TGTGCCAGCAGTTTGGGACAGCGCTATGGCTACACCTTC. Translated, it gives CASSLGQRYGYTF.

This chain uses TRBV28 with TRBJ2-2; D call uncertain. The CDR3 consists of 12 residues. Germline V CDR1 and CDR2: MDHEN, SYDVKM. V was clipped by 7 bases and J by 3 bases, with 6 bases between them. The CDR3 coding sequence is TGTGCCAGCATTGAGCACACCGGGGAGCTGTTTTTT. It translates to CASIEHTGELFF.

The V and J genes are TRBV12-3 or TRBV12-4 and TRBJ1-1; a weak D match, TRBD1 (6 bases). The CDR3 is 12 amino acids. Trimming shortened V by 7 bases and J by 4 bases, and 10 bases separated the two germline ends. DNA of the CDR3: TGTGCCAGCACTGGGGGCGGCACTGAAGCTTTCTTT. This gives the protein CASTGGGTEAFF.

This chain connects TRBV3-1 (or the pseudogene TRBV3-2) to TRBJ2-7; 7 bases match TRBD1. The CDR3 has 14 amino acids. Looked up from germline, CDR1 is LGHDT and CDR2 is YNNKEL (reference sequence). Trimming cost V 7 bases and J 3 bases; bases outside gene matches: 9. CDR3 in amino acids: CASTPQGSSYEQYF. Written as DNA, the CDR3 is TGTGCCAGCACCCCACAGGGGTCAAGCTACGAGCAGTACTTC.

The CDR3 here is CASSFRRGNSPLHF. The CDR3 DNA follows: TGTGCCAGCAGTTTCCGCAGGGGTAATTCACCCCTCCACTTT. The chain has TRBV28 and TRBJ1-6; perhaps TRBD1 as D (6 bases). The CDR3 covers 14 residues. Germline CDR1 reads MDHEN; CDR2 reads SYDVKM. The V end was cut by 3 bases, the J end by 6 bases, with 9 bases between.

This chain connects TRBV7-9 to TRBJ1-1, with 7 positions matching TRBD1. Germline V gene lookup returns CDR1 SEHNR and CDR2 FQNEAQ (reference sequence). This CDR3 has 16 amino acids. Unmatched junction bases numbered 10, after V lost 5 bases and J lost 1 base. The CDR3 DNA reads TGTGCCAGCAGCCCGATAAACCGACAGGGGAACACTGAAGCTTTCTTT. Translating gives CASSPINRQGNTEAFF. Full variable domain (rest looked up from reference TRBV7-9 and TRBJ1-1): DTGVSQNPRHKITKRGQNVTFRCDPISEHNRLYWYRQTLGQGPEFLTYFQNEAQLEKSRLLSDRFSAERPKGSFSTLEIQRTEQGDSAMYLCASSPINRQGNTEAFFGQGTRLTVV.

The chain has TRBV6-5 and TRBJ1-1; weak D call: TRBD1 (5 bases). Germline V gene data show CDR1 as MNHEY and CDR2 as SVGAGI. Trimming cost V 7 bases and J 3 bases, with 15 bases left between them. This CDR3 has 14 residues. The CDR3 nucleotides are TGTGCCAGCACCCGCGGGGGGTGGGACACTGAAGCTTTCTTT. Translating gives CASTRGGWDTEAFF.

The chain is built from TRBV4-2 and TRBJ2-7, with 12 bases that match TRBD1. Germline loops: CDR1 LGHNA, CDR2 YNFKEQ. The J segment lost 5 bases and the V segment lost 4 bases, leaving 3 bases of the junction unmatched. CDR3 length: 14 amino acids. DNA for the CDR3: TGTGCCAGCAGCCGAGGGACAGGGGGCAACGAGCAGTACTTC. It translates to CASSRGTGGNEQYF.

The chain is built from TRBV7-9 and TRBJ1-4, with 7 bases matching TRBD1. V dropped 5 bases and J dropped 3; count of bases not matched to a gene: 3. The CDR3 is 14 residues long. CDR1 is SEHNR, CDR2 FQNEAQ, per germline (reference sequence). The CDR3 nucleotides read TGTGCCAGCAGCCCGGGACAGCCTAATGAAAAACTGTTTTTT. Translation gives CASSPGQPNEKLFF.

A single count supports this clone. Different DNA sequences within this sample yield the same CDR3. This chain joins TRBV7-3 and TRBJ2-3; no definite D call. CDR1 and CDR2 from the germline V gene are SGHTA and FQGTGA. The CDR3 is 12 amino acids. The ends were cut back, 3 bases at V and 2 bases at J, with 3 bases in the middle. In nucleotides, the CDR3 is TGTGCCAGCAGCTTGTACACAGATACGCAGTATTTT. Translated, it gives CASSLYTDTQYF.

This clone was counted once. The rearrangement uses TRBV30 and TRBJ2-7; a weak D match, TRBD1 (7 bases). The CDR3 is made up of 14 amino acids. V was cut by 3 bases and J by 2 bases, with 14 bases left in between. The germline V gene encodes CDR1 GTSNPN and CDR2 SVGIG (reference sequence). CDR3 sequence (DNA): TGTGCCTGGAGAAACAGGGGAGGTCCCTACGAGCAGTACTTC. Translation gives CAWRNRGGPYEQYF.

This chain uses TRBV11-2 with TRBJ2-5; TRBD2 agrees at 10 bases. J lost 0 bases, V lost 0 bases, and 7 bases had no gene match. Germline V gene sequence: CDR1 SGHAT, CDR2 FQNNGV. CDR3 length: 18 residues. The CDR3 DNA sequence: TGTGCCAGCAGCTTAGAACTAGCGGGGAGACTCCACCAAGAGACCCAGTACTTC. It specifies CASSLELAGRLHQETQYF.

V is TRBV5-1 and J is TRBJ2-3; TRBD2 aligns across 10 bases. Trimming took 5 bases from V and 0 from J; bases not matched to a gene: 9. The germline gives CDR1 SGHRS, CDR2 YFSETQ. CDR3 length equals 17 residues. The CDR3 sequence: CASRISGGPFSTDTQYF. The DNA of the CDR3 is TGCGCCAGCAGGATTAGCGGGGGGCCCTTTAGCACAGATACGCAGTATTTT.

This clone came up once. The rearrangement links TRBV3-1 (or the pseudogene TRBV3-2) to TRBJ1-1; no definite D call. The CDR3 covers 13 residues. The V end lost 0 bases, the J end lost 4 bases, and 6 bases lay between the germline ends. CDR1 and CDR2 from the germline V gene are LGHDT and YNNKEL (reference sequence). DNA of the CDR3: TGTGCCAGCAGCCAAGATCAGGTCACTGAAGCTTTCTTT. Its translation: CASSQDQVTEAFF.

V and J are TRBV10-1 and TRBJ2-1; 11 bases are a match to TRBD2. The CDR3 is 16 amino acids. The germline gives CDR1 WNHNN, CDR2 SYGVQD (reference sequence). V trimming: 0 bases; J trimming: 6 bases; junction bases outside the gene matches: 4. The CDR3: CASSESAGLAVNEQFF. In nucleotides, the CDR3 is TGCGCCAGCAGTGAGTCGGCGGGACTAGCGGTCAATGAGCAGTTCTTC.

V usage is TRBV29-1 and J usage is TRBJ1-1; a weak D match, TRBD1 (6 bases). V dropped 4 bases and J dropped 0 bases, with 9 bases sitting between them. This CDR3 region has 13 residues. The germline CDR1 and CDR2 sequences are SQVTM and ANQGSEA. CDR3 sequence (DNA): TGCAGCGTTGCAGGGGTCATGAACACTGAAGCTTTCTTT. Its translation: CSVAGVMNTEAFF.

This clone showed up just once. Here the CDR3 reads CASSERIQETQYF. The DNA for the CDR3 is TGTGCCAGCAGTGAGAGGATTCAAGAGACCCAGTACTTC. The chain uses TRBV2 and TRBJ2-5; no clear D. Trimming removed 3 bases from V and 2 bases from J, with 7 bases in between. Looked up from germline, CDR1 is SNHLY and CDR2 is FYNNEI. This CDR3 spans 13 amino acids.

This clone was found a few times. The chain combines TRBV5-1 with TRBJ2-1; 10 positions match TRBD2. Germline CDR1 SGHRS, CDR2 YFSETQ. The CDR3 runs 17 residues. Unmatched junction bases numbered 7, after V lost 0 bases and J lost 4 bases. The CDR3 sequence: CASSLAGSGGDYNEQFF. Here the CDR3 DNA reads TGCGCCAGCAGCTTGGCGGGAAGCGGGGGGGATTACAATGAGCAGTTCTTC. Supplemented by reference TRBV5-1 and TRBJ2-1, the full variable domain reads KAGVTQTPRYLIKTRGQQVTLSCSPISGHRSVSWYQQTPGQGLQFLFEYFSETQRNKGNFPGRFSGRQFSNSRSEMNVSTLELGDSALYLCASSLAGSGGDYNEQFFGPGTRLTVL.

CDR3 DNA sequence: TGTGCCAGCAGTTCCCCGGTCGCTTACTATGGCTACACCTTC. This gives the protein CASSSPVAYYGYTF. V gene TRBV28 combines with J gene TRBJ1-2, with unresolved D. The V and J ends lost 4 bases and 3 bases respectively, with 12 bases between them. Germline loops: CDR1 MDHEN, CDR2 SYDVKM. The CDR3 totals 14 residues.

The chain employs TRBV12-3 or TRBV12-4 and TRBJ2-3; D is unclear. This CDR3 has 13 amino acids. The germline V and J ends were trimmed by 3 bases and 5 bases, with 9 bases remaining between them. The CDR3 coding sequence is TGTGCCAGCAGTTTGGTTACGGGAGATACGCAGTATTTT. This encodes CASSLVTGDTQYF.

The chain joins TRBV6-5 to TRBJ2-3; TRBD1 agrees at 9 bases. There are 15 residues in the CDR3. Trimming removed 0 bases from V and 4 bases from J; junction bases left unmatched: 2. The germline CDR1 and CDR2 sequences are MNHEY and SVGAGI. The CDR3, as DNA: TGTGCCAGCAGTTACTCGGGACAGGGACCAGATACGCAGTATTTT. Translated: CASSYSGQGPDTQYF.